Each of the 25 T cell receptor beta chains below was sequenced from the same sample in a study of shared clonotypes between healthy human individuals. TCRdb's table, derived via immunoSEQ multiplex PCR, lists solely in-frame clones and lacks some. The data contain 980,000 or so clones, around 80% of them singletons. The sample was memory CD4+ T cells sorted from blood. Subset specified: CD45RA-negative fraction. The receptors derive from a man in his late teens or twenties in good health.

The V call is TRBV7-2, the J call TRBJ2-5; TRBD2 matches at 8 bases. Germline assignment: CDR1 SGHTA and CDR2 FQGNSA. CDR3 length: 15 amino acids. V dropped 5 bases and J dropped 5; count of bases not matched to a gene: 10. The CDR3 reads CASSPGTRGGETQYF. In DNA form, the CDR3 reads TGTGCCAGCAGCCCCGGGACACGCGGGGGGGAGACCCAGTACTTC.

The chain links TRBV5-6 to TRBJ2-5; TRBD2 aligns across 10 bases. V lost 0 bases and J lost 5; bases outside the gene matches: 7. Germline V gene data show CDR1 as SGHDT and CDR2 as YYEEEE. The CDR3 runs to 16 residues. In DNA, the CDR3 is TGTGCCAGCAGCTTGGCCCTAGCGGGAGACCTGGAGACCCAGTACTTC. Protein sequence: CASSLALAGDLETQYF.

The chain employs TRBV12-5 and TRBJ2-5; the D gene is possibly TRBD2 (7 bases). Deletions cut 0 bases from V and 7 bases from J, with 15 bases between. Per germline, CDR1 LGHNT and CDR2 FRNRAP. The CDR3 length is 15 residues. The CDR3 is CASGLVEGGSGTQYF. CDR3 DNA: TGTGCTAGTGGTTTGGTTGAGGGGGGGTCGGGGACCCAGTACTTC.

The V call is TRBV9, the J call TRBJ2-1, with TRBD1 matching over 10 bases. Germline loops: CDR1 SGDLS, CDR2 YYNGEE. The CDR3 consists of 15 residues. The trim removed 0 bases at V and 5 bases at J, leaving 2 bases unmatched. CDR3 sequence (DNA): TGTGCCAGCAGCGTAGAGGGACAGGGGAACAATGAGCAGTTCTTC. Translated: CASSVEGQGNNEQFF.

This chain joins TRBV7-2 and TRBJ1-4, with 10 bases matching TRBD1. The V segment lost 5 bases and the J segment 6 bases; nucleotides outside the gene matches: 15. Germline values: CDR1 SGHTA, CDR2 FQGNSA. This CDR3 is built from 18 residues. CDR3 DNA sequence: TGTGCCAGCAGCCTCCAGCGCTCGACAGGGGGCAGGGATGAAAAACTGTTTTTT. Translation: CASSLQRSTGGRDEKLFF.

The chain uses TRBV19 and TRBJ1-2; 8 bases fit TRBD1. The CDR3 sequence is 15 residues long. V lost 5 bases, J lost 8 bases, and 13 bases stayed unmatched. The germline CDR1 and CDR2 sequences are LNHDA and SQIVND (reference sequence). The CDR3 reads CASSPGQGKTLGYTF. DNA for the CDR3: TGTGCCAGTAGTCCCGGACAGGGAAAGACGTTAGGCTACACCTTC.

This clone was seen repeatedly, ten times or more. This sequence joins TRBV14 and TRBJ2-3, with D uncertain. Germline V gene data show CDR1 as SGHDN and CDR2 as FVKESK. V was pared by 2 bases and J by 2 bases, with 14 bases between. The CDR3 extends over 16 amino acids. For the CDR3, the DNA is TGTGCCAGCAGCCAATGGAACTCCCGTGTCACAGATACGCAGTATTTT. Translating it yields CASSQWNSRVTDTQYF.

The chain combines TRBV18 with TRBJ1-5; 7 positions match TRBD1. V was pared by 5 bases and J by 5 bases, with 15 bases of the junction left unmatched. CDR1 is KGHSH, CDR2 LQKENI, per germline. The CDR3 consists of 17 residues. CDR3 loop: CASSSTRLTGQDQPQHF. DNA of the CDR3: TGTGCCAGCTCATCCACACGCCTGACAGGGCAAGATCAGCCCCAGCATTTT.

The CDR3: CSVPNLGYNEQFF. The CDR3 region has the DNA TGCAGCGTTCCGAACCTGGGCTACAATGAGCAGTTCTTC. This sequence joins TRBV29-1 and TRBJ2-1; D gene unclear. Germline V gene data show CDR1 as SQVTM and CDR2 as ANQGSEA. The CDR3 length is 13 residues. Trimming took 5 bases from V and 3 from J, leaving 11 bases between them.

This chain links TRBV7-2 with TRBJ2-7; D might be TRBD2 (6 bases). V was shortened by 1 base and J by 2 bases, with 9 bases between the two germline ends. The CDR3 runs 14 residues. CDR1 SGHTA and CDR2 FQGNSA come from the germline V gene. CDR3 DNA: TGTGCCAGCAGCTTAGGGACTAAAGCCTACGAGCAGTACTTC. Translation: CASSLGTKAYEQYF. Full variable domain (missing parts from reference TRBV7-2 and TRBJ2-7): GAGVSQSPSNKVTEKGKDVELRCDPISGHTALYWYRQSLGQGLEFLIYFQGNSAPDKSGLPSDRFSAERTGGSVSTLTIQRTQQEDSAVYLCASSLGTKAYEQYFGPGTRLTVT.

J is TRBJ1-1 and V is TRBV5-1, with D possibly matching TRBD1 (6 bases). Per germline, CDR1 SGHRS and CDR2 YFSETQ. V dropped 4 bases and J dropped 4 bases, with 8 bases sitting between them. The CDR3 is 12 residues long. The CDR3 region has the DNA TGCGCCAGCAGCAGGGGGGTCACTGAAGCTTTCTTT. Translating it yields CASSRGVTEAFF. The variable domain in full, with the rest retrieved from reference TRBV5-1 and TRBJ1-1, is KAGVTQTPRYLIKTRGQQVTLSCSPISGHRSVSWYQQTPGQGLQFLFEYFSETQRNKGNFPGRFSGRQFSNSRSEMNVSTLELGDSALYLCASSRGVTEAFFGQGTRLTVV.

The CDR3 region has the DNA TGTGCCAGCAGCTTGGGCGGGGGCGGTGAAGAAAAACTGTTTTTT. Encoded protein: CASSLGGGGEEKLFF. The V and J genes are TRBV5-4 and TRBJ1-4, with a possible D match to TRBD1 (6 bases). Germline CDR1 is SGHNT and CDR2 is YYREEE (reference sequence). The CDR3 is 15 amino acids. Trimming shortened V by 0 bases and J by 8 bases, and 14 bases separated the two germline ends.

The chain employs TRBV5-1 and TRBJ1-1; tentatively, D is TRBD1 (5 bases). The germline V gene has CDR1 SGHRS and CDR2 YFSETQ. The CDR3 runs 14 residues. Trimming cost V 4 bases and J 5 bases, with 15 bases left between them. CDR3 nucleotide sequence: TGCGCCAGCAGCCCCCGCAGGGAGGGGACTGAAGCTTTCTTT. Translating it yields CASSPRREGTEAFF.

This clone was found many times. The genes are TRBV5-1 and TRBJ2-5; 11 bases are shared with TRBD2. With 5 bases clipped from V and 5 bases from J, the junction kept 8 bases outside the gene matches. CDR1 and CDR2 from the germline V gene are SGHRS and YFSETQ. This CDR3 comprises 15 residues. The CDR3 loop is CASSTIAGGPETQYF. CDR3 in DNA: TGCGCCAGCAGTACCATAGCGGGAGGGCCGGAGACCCAGTACTTC.

The V gene is TRBV6-1, the J gene TRBJ1-3; no reliable D call. Germline assignment: CDR1 MNHNS and CDR2 SASEGT. V was cut by 2 bases and J by 0 bases, with 5 bases left in between. The CDR3 is made up of 14 amino acids. CDR3 in DNA: TGTGCCAGCAGTGAACCCATCTCTGGAAACACCATATATTTT. This sequence encodes CASSEPISGNTIYF.

This clone has only a few counts. The chain has TRBV9 and TRBJ1-1; tentative D call: TRBD1 (5 bases). The germline gives CDR1 SGDLS, CDR2 YYNGEE. This CDR3 has 11 amino acids. V shed 5 bases and J shed 11 bases, with 13 bases lying between them. CDR3 region: CASRSGESAFF. CDR3 nucleotide sequence: TGTGCCAGCAGGTCGGGGGAGTCGGCTTTCTTT.

The chain recombines TRBV5-1 with TRBJ2-3, with 8 bases fitting TRBD1. The V gene end was trimmed by 0 bases and the J gene end by 4 bases; junction bases not matched to a gene: 4. CDR1 and CDR2 (germline): SGHRS, YFSETQ. CDR3 size: 15 residues. The CDR3 bases are TGCGCCAGCAGCTTGGTAGGACAGGGTTCAGATACGCAGTATTTT. Its protein is CASSLVGQGSDTQYF.

CDR3 in amino acids: CASSYGASAGWSEAFF. The CDR3 DNA reads as TGTGCCAGCAGTTACGGCGCTTCGGCAGGGTGGTCTGAAGCTTTCTTT. J is TRBJ1-1 and V is TRBV6-5; a weak D match, TRBD1 (5 bases). Trimming shortened V by 2 bases and J by 6 bases, and 19 bases separated the two germline ends. Germline CDR1 reads MNHEY; CDR2 reads SVGAGI. The CDR3 has 16 amino acids.

The genes are TRBV10-3 and TRBJ1-4; D not certain. The V end was cut by 6 bases, the J end by 8 bases, with 16 bases between. CDR1 and CDR2 (germline): ENHRY, SYGVKD. CDR3 size: 14 residues. The CDR3 spells CAIRAEGSGEKLFF. The CDR3 bases are TGTGCCATCAGGGCGGAGGGATCTGGGGAAAAACTGTTTTTT.

The chain joins TRBV25-1 to TRBJ2-7; D unresolved. V was trimmed by 1 base and J by 5 bases, leaving 18 bases between them. CDR1 is MGHDK, CDR2 SYGVNS, per germline. This CDR3 contains 16 residues. CDR3 sequence: CASSESSVSRVHEQYF. The CDR3 DNA reads as TGTGCCAGCAGTGAATCGTCGGTCAGTCGGGTCCACGAGCAGTACTTC.

The V and J genes are TRBV9 and TRBJ2-1; a possible D gene is TRBD2 (6 bases). The CDR3 extends over 17 amino acids. Germline V gene data show CDR1 as SGDLS and CDR2 as YYNGEE. Trimming took off 3 bases at V and 2 bases at J, with 18 bases between the two ends. CDR3 sequence: CASSARGGWGPYNEQFF. The CDR3 nucleotides read TGTGCCAGCAGCGCGCGGGGAGGATGGGGCCCCTACAATGAGCAGTTCTTC.

In the case of this clone: Other DNA sequences in the same sample also yield this CDR3. The rearrangement joins TRBV10-3 to TRBJ1-2, with D hard to call. The CDR3 spans 13 residues. Germline lookup yields CDR1 ENHRY and CDR2 SYGVKD. With 0 bases removed from V and 5 bases from J, the gap between germline ends came to 7 bases. The CDR3 sequence is CAISESTGYGYTF. For the CDR3, the DNA is TGTGCCATCAGTGAGTCGACGGGGTATGGCTACACCTTC.

The gene calls are TRBV5-1 and TRBJ1-3, with D possibly TRBD1 on 5 matching bases. The V and J ends lost 3 bases and 4 bases respectively, with 11 bases between them. The germline CDR1 and CDR2 sequences are SGHRS and YFSETQ. The CDR3 loop spans 14 amino acids. CDR3 in amino acids: CASSYGGEGNTIYF. CDR3 sequence (DNA): TGCGCCAGCAGCTATGGGGGGGAAGGAAACACCATATATTTT.

A single count supports this clone. This rearrangement joins TRBV6-1 to TRBJ2-7; the match to TRBD1 covers 8 bases. Germline CDR1 is MNHNS and CDR2 is SASEGT. The CDR3 is 15 amino acids. V lost 3 bases to trimming and J lost 3 bases; unmatched junction nucleotides: 7. This CDR3 reads CASSDRDRKGYEQYF. The DNA of the CDR3 is TGTGCCAGCAGTGATCGGGACAGGAAGGGCTACGAGCAGTACTTC.

V and J are TRBV18 and TRBJ1-4; TRBD1 might be the D (6 bases). The germline V gene has CDR1 KGHSH and CDR2 LQKENI. V gave up 3 bases and J gave up 4 bases, with 9 bases separating them. The CDR3 runs 14 residues. CDR3 loop: CASSPRGNNEKLFF. The CDR3 DNA follows: TGTGCCAGCTCACCCAGGGGCAATAATGAAAAACTGTTTTTT.